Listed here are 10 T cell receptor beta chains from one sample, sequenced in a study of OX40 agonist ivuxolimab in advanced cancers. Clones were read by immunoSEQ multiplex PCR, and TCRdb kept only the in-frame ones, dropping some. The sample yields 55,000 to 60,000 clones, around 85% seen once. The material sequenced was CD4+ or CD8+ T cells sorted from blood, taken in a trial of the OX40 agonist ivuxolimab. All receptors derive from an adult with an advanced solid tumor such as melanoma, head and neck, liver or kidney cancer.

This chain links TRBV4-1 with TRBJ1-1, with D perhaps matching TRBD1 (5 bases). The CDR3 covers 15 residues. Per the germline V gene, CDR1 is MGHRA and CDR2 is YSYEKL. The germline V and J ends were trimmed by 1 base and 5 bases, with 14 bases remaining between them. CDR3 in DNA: TGCGCCAGCAGCCAAGTGGGGGGGATCGGGACTGAAGCTTTCTTT. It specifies CASSQVGGIGTEAFF.

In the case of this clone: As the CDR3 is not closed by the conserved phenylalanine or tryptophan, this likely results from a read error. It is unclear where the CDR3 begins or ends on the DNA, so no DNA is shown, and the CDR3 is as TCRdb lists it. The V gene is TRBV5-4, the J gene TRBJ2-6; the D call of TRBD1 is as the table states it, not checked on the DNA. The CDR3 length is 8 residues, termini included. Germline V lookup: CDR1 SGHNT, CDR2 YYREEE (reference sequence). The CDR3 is CASSAHIP.

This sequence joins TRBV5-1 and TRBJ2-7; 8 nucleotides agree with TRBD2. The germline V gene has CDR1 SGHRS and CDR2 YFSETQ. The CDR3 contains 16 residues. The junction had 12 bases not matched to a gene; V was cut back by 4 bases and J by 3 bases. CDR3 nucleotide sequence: TGCGCCAGCAGCACCCGGGGGGGTTGGGCCGACTACGAGCAGTACTTC. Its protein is CASSTRGGWADYEQYF.

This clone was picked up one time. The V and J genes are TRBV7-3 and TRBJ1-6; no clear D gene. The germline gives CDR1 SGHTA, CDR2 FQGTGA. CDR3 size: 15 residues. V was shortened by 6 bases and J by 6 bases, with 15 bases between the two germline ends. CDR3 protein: CASRPTRASNSPLHF. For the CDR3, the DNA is TGTGCCAGCAGACCCACGCGGGCCTCTAATTCACCCCTCCACTTT. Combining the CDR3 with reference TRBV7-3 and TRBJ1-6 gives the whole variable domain GAGVSQTPSNKVTEKGKYVELRCDPISGHTALYWYRQSLGQGPEFLIYFQGTGAADDSGLPNDRFFAVRPEGSVSTLKIQRTERGDSAVYLCASRPTRASNSPLHFGNGTRLTVT.

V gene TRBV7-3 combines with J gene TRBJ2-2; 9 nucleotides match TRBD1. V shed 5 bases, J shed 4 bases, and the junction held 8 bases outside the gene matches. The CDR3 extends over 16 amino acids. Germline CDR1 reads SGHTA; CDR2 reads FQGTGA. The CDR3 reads CASSLLLGQGTGELFF. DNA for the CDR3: TGTGCCAGCAGCCTCCTTTTGGGACAGGGCACCGGGGAGCTGTTTTTT. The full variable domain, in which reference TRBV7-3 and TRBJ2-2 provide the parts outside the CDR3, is GAGVSQTPSNKVTEKGKYVELRCDPISGHTALYWYRQSLGQGPEFLIYFQGTGAADDSGLPNDRFFAVRPEGSVSTLKIQRTERGDSAVYLCASSLLLGQGTGELFFGEGSRLTVL.

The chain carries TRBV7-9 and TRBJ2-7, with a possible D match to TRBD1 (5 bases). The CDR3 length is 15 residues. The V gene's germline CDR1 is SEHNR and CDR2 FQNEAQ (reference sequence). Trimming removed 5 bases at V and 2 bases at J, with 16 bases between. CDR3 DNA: TGTGCCAGCAGCCGCCTGACAGACCAGCCCTACGAGCAGTACTTC. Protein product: CASSRLTDQPYEQYF.

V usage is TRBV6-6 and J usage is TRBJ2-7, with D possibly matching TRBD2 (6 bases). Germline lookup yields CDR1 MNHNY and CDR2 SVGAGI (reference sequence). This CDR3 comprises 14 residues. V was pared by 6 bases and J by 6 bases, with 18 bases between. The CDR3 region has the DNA TGTGCCAGCAGCCGCCGACGCGGGGCAAGCGAGCAGTACTTC. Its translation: CASSRRRGASEQYF.

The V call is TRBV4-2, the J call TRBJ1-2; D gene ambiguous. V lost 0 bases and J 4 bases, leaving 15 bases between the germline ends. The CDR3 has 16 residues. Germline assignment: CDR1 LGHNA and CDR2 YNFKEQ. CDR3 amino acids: CASSQDIPTRGYGYTF. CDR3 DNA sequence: TGTGCCAGCAGCCAAGACATCCCGACTAGAGGCTATGGCTACACCTTC.

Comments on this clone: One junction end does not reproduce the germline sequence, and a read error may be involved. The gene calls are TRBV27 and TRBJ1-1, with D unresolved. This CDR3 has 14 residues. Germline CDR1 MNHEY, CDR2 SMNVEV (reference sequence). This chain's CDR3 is CVSSSPLKNTEAFF. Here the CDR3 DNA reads TGTGTCAGCAGTTCGCCACTGAAGAACACTGAAGCTTTCTTT.

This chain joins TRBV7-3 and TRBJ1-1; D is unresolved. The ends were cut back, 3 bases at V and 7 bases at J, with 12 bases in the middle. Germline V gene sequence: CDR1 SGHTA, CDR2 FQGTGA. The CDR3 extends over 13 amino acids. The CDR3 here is CASSLREKSEAFF. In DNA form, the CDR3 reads TGTGCCAGCAGCTTGAGGGAGAAGAGTGAAGCTTTCTTT.